The 16 T cell receptor beta chains presented below share a single source sample, sequenced in a study of Ad26.COV2.S vaccination and SARS-CoV-2 variants. Sample treatment: approximately 18 received Ad26.COV2.S at low or high dose, single or two shots; about 5 received placebo; per-sample allocation not given. Day 63 after the first vaccine or placebo injection was the time point for sampling. Sequencing was performed with immunoSEQ multiplex PCR; in TCRdb, only in-frame clones are kept and a portion is missing. The repertoire holds hundreds of thousands of clones, with 89% as singletons. The material sequenced was peripheral blood, taken in a trial of Ad26.COV2.S vaccine versus placebo. Receptors originate from a person aged 18-60 years who received the Ad26.COV2.S COVID-19 vaccine or a placebo.

The chain has TRBV2 and TRBJ2-7; 11 bases align to TRBD2. Germline loops: CDR1 SNHLY, CDR2 FYNNEI. Germline trimming cut 8 bases from V and 3 bases from J; bases unmatched to any gene: 0. The CDR3 has 12 amino acids. The CDR3 sequence: CASGTSGYEQYF. CDR3 DNA sequence: TGTGCCAGCGGGACTAGCGGCTACGAGCAGTACTTC.

The V gene is TRBV18, the J gene TRBJ2-7, with 9 bases that match TRBD2. Germline-derived CDR1 and CDR2 are KGHSH and LQKENI. The CDR3 loop spans 15 amino acids. The J segment lost 3 bases and the V segment lost 0 bases, leaving 3 bases of the junction unmatched. The CDR3 reads CASSPPGGRGYEQYF. For the CDR3, the DNA is TGTGCCAGCTCACCACCGGGCGGGAGGGGCTACGAGCAGTACTTC.

V and J are TRBV11-2 and TRBJ2-7; D possibly uses TRBD1 or TRBD2 (5 bases each). V was trimmed by 4 bases and J by 2 bases, leaving 15 bases between them. Germline CDR1 reads SGHAT; CDR2 reads FQNNGV. The CDR3 consists of 15 residues. CDR3 nucleotide sequence: TGTGCCAGCAGCTCTACTAGGGGCTCCACCTACGAGCAGTACTTC. This codes for CASSSTRGSTYEQYF. Full variable domain (remainder filled in from reference TRBV11-2 and TRBJ2-7): EAGVAQSPRYKIIEKRQSVAFWCNPISGHATLYWYQQILGQGPKLLIQFQNNGVVDDSQLPKDRFSAERLKGVDSTLKIQPAKLEDSAVYLCASSSTRGSTYEQYFGPGTRLTVT.

The genes are TRBV6-5 and TRBJ2-7; TRBD1 aligns across 9 bases. Germline V gives CDR1 MNHEY, CDR2 SVGAGI. There are 15 residues in the CDR3. The V gene end was trimmed by 7 bases and the J gene end by 2 bases; junction bases not matched to a gene: 9. The CDR3 reads CASTPQGTGTYEQYF. CDR3 DNA sequence: TGTGCCAGCACCCCTCAAGGGACAGGGACCTACGAGCAGTACTTC.

The rearrangement links TRBV14 to TRBJ2-1, with D possibly being TRBD2 (5 bases). V dropped 1 base and J dropped 8 bases, with 18 bases sitting between them. This CDR3 comprises 16 residues. Looked up from germline, CDR1 is SGHDN and CDR2 is FVKESK. CDR3 sequence reads: CASSQVAGVLRDEQFF. The CDR3 DNA sequence: TGTGCCAGCAGCCAAGTCGCCGGGGTGCTTAGGGATGAGCAGTTCTTC.

The rearrangement uses TRBV9 and TRBJ2-1, with 9 bases fitting TRBD2. The CDR3 totals 13 residues. The germline V gene has CDR1 SGDLS and CDR2 YYNGEE. The V gene end was trimmed by 3 bases and the J gene end by 8 bases; junction bases not matched to a gene: 3. CDR3 region: CASSETSGDEQFF. As DNA, the CDR3 is TGTGCCAGCAGCGAGACTAGCGGTGATGAGCAGTTCTTC. The variable domain in full, completed from reference TRBV9 and TRBJ2-1, reads DSGVTQTPKHLITATGQRVTLRCSPRSGDLSVYWYQQSLDQGLQFLIQYYNGEERAKGNILERFSAQQFPDLHSELNLSSLELGDSALYFCASSETSGDEQFFGPGTRLTVL.

The rearrangement links TRBV6-5 to TRBJ2-7; 10 nucleotides line up with TRBD1. V gave up 6 bases and J gave up 3 bases; unmatched junction bases: 5. This CDR3 is built from 14 residues. Germline V gives CDR1 MNHEY, CDR2 SVGAGI. CDR3 in DNA: TGTGCCAGCAGGTCCGGGACAGGGGACTACGAGCAGTACTTC. Translation: CASRSGTGDYEQYF.

The V and J genes are TRBV4-2 and TRBJ2-5, with D possibly TRBD2 on 6 matching bases. The CDR3 is made up of 17 amino acids. V shed 3 bases and J shed 5 bases, with 22 bases lying between them. Per the germline V gene, CDR1 is LGHNA and CDR2 is YNFKEQ. CDR3 sequence (DNA): TGTGCCAGCAGCCATGGGGGAGCGGGTCGGACTGGGGAGACCCAGTACTTC. Translation gives CASSHGGAGRTGETQYF.

The chain couples TRBV11-2 to TRBJ1-4; D is uncertain. The germline V gene has CDR1 SGHAT and CDR2 FQNNGV. The CDR3 is 17 amino acids. With 1 base removed from V and 10 bases from J, the gap between germline ends came to 22 bases. This chain's CDR3 is CASSLGWTDLVSGKLFF. The DNA of the CDR3 is TGTGCCAGCAGCTTAGGTTGGACCGACCTGGTGAGCGGAAAACTGTTTTTT. The full variable domain, rest sourced from reference TRBV11-2 and TRBJ1-4, is EAGVAQSPRYKIIEKRQSVAFWCNPISGHATLYWYQQILGQGPKLLIQFQNNGVVDDSQLPKDRFSAERLKGVDSTLKIQPAKLEDSAVYLCASSLGWTDLVSGKLFFGSGTQLSVL.

This chain joins TRBV7-2 and TRBJ1-3; D is undetermined. V lost 7 bases and J lost 2, with 6 bases in between. Germline V gene data show CDR1 as SGHTA and CDR2 as FQGNSA. The CDR3 covers 12 residues. CDR3 sequence: CASTDPGNTIYF. CDR3 DNA: TGTGCCAGCACCGACCCTGGAAACACCATATATTTT. Variable domain in full (rest from reference TRBV7-2 and TRBJ1-3): GAGVSQSPSNKVTEKGKDVELRCDPISGHTALYWYRQSLGQGLEFLIYFQGNSAPDKSGLPSDRFSAERTGGSVSTLTIQRTQQEDSAVYLCASTDPGNTIYFGEGSWLTVV.

The rearrangement links TRBV6-2 or TRBV6-3 to TRBJ2-6; D is uncertain. The CDR3 consists of 15 residues. The V gene's germline CDR1 is MNHEY and CDR2 SVGEGT. The germline V and J ends were trimmed by 4 bases and 4 bases, with 11 bases remaining between them. The CDR3 sequence: CASSSPLWGANVLTF. CDR3 bases: TGTGCCAGCAGTTCGCCGTTATGGGGGGCCAACGTCCTGACTTTC.

CDR3 coding DNA: TGTGCCAGCTCACAGGTCCGGACTAGCGGGTACTACGAGCAGTACTTC. Its protein is CASSQVRTSGYYEQYF. This sequence joins TRBV18 and TRBJ2-7; 11 bases are shared with TRBD2. The CDR3 consists of 16 residues. V gave up 4 bases and J gave up 3 bases; unmatched junction bases: 8. CDR1 is KGHSH, CDR2 LQKENI, per germline.

The rearrangement joins TRBV6-5 to TRBJ1-1; no definite D call. The CDR3 runs to 15 residues. Trimming took 0 bases from V and 3 from J, leaving 11 bases between them. Per the germline V gene, CDR1 is MNHEY and CDR2 is SVGAGI. The CDR3 DNA sequence: TGTGCCAGCAGTTACTCGCTCCGGGCGTACACTGAAGCTTTCTTT. Its translation: CASSYSLRAYTEAFF.

Regarding this clone: Other DNA sequences of this sample code for an identical CDR3. This chain links TRBV19 with TRBJ2-2; 7 bases are a match to TRBD1. From germline, CDR1 is LNHDA and CDR2 SQIVND (reference sequence). After removal of 2 bases from V and 2 bases from J, the junction contained 5 bases not matched to a gene. The CDR3 totals 16 residues. The CDR3 nucleotides read TGTGCCAGTAGTATACGGACAGGCGCCAACACCGGGGAGCTGTTTTTT. This gives the protein CASSIRTGANTGELFF. The full variable domain, its missing parts supplied by reference TRBV19 and TRBJ2-2, is DGGITQSPKYLFRKEGQNVTLSCEQNLNHDAMYWYRQDPGQGLRLIYYSQIVNDFQKGDIAEGYSVSREKKESFPLTVTSAQKNPTAFYLCASSIRTGANTGELFFGEGSRLTVL.

This chain links TRBV9 with TRBJ2-5; D is unresolved. Trimming left V 0 bases short and J 1 base short, with 4 bases between. The CDR3 covers 13 residues. CDR1 and CDR2 from the germline V gene are SGDLS and YYNGEE. The CDR3 here is CASSVESQETQYF. The CDR3 DNA sequence: TGTGCCAGCAGCGTAGAAAGCCAAGAGACCCAGTACTTC.

The chain uses TRBV5-1 and TRBJ1-3; a weak D match, TRBD1 (6 bases). Germline V gene data show CDR1 as SGHRS and CDR2 as YFSETQ. The CDR3 sequence is 14 residues long. V lost 0 bases and J lost 8, with 12 bases in between. DNA for the CDR3: TGCGCCAGCAGCTTGGACGGACAGAGTTACACCATATATTTT. It translates to CASSLDGQSYTIYF.